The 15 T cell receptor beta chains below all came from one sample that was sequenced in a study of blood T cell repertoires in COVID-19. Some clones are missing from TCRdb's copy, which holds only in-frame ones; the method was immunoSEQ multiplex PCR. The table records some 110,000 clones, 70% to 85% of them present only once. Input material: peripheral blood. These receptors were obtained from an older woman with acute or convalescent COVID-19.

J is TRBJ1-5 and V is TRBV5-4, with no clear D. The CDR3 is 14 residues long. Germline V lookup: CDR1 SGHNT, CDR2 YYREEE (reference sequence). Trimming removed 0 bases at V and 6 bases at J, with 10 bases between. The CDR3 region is CASSLGGSVQPQHF. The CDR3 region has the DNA TGTGCCAGCAGCTTGGGAGGGAGTGTTCAGCCCCAGCATTTT.

In nucleotides, the CDR3 is TGTGCCAGTAGCCCTATAGGTACGCTAGTTGCTTTCTTT. Translation: CASSPIGTLVAFF. V usage is TRBV19 and J usage is TRBJ1-1; D unresolved. CDR3 length equals 13 residues. In germline, CDR1 is LNHDA, CDR2 SQIVND (reference sequence). V was shortened by 6 bases and J by 11 bases, with 19 bases between the two germline ends.

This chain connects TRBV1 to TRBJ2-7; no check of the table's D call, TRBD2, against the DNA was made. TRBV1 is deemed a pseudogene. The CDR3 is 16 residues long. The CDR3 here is CTSSQDHAASPYEQYF. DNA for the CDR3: TGCACCAGCAGCCAAGATCATGCGGCCTCCCCCTACGAGCAGTACTTC.

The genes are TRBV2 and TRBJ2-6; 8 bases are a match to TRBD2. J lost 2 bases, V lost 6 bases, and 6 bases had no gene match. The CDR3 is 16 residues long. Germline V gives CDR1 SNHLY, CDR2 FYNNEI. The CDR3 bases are TGTGCCAGCAGACTAGCGGTCGGGACTGGGGCCAACGTCCTGACTTTC. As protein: CASRLAVGTGANVLTF.

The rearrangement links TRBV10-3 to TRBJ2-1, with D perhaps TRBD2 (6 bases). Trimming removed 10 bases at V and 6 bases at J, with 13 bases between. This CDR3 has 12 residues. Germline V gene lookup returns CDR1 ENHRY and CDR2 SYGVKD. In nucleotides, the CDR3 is TGTGCCACGATGACTAGAATCAATGAGCAGTTCTTC. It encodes CATMTRINEQFF.

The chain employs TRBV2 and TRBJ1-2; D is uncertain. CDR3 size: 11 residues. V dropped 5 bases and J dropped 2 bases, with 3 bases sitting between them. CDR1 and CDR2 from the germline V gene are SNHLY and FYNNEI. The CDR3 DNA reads TGTGCCAGCAGTATAAACTATGGCTACACCTTC. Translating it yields CASSINYGYTF.

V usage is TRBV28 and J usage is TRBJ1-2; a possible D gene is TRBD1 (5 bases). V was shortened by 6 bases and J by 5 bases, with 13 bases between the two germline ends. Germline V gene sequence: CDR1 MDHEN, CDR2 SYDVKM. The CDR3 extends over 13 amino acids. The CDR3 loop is CASSLNKGYGYTF. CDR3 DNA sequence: TGTGCCAGCAGCCTAAACAAGGGGTATGGCTACACCTTC.

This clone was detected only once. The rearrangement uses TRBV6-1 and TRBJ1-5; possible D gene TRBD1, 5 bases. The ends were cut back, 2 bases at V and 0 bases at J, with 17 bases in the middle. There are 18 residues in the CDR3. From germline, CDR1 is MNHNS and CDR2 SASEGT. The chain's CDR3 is CASSEFIGGYYSNQPQHF. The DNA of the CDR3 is TGTGCCAGCAGTGAATTTATCGGGGGGTACTATAGCAATCAGCCCCAGCATTTT.

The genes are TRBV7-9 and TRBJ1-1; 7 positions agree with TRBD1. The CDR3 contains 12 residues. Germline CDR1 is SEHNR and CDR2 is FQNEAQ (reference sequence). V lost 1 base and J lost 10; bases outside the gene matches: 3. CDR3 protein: CASSLDRGGAFF. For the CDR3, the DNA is TGTGCCAGCAGCTTAGACAGGGGAGGAGCTTTCTTT.

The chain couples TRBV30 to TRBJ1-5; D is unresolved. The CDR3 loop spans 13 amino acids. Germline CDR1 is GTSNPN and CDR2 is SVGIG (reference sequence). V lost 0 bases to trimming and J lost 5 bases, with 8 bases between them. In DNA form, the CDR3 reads TGTGCCTGGAGTGTACAAGCGGATCAGCCCCAGCATTTT. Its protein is CAWSVQADQPQHF.

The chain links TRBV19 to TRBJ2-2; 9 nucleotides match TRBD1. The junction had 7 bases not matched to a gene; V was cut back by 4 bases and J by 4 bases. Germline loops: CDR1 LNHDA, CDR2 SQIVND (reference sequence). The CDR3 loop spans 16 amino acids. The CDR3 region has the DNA TGTGCCAGTAGTAGAGGGACAGGGCGGTCCACCGGGGAGCTGTTTTTT. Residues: CASSRGTGRSTGELFF.

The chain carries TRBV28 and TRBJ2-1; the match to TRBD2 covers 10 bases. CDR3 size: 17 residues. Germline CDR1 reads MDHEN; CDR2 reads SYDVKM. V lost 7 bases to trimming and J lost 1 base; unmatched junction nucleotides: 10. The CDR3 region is CASTGTSASFSYNEQFF. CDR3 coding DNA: TGTGCCAGCACCGGGACTAGCGCCTCCTTTTCCTACAATGAGCAGTTCTTC. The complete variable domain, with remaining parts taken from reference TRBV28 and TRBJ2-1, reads DVKVTQSSRYLVKRTGEKVFLECVQDMDHENMFWYRQDPGLGLRLIYFSYDVKMKEKGDIPEGYSVSREKKERFSLILESASTNQTSMYLCASTGTSASFSYNEQFFGPGTRLTVL.

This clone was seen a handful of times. CDR3 protein: CASSGALTGVVTGELFF. The CDR3, as DNA: TGTGCCAGCAGCGGCGCGCTGACAGGGGTGGTAACCGGGGAGCTGTTTTTT. The chain couples TRBV11-2 to TRBJ2-2, with 8 bases lining up with TRBD1. Germline CDR1 and CDR2: SGHAT and FQNNGV. The CDR3 has 17 amino acids. The V segment lost 5 bases and the J segment 5 bases; nucleotides outside the gene matches: 13.

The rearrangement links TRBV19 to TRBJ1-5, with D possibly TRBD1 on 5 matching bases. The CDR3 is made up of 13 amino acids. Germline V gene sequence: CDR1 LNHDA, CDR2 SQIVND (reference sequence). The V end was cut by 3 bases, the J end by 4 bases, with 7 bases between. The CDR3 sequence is CASSIRQNQPQHF. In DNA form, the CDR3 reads TGTGCCAGTAGTATCCGACAGAATCAGCCCCAGCATTTT.

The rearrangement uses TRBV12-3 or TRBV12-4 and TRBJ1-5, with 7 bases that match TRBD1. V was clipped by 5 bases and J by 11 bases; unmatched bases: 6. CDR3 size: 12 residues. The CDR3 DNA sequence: TGTGCCAGCAGTATGGACAGGCTAACCCAGCATTTT. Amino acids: CASSMDRLTQHF.